Here is one TCR beta chain with its context. Its antigen remains unidentified. The CDR3 is made up of 14 amino acids. The V end was cut by 2 bases, the J end by 7 bases, with 12 bases between. The germline V gene encodes CDR1 MNHNY and CDR2 SVGAGI (reference sequence). This sample was included in a study of cytomegalovirus exposure and HLA in healthy donors. Study results and limitations: The study put 150 to 200 TCR beta chains on its list as cytomegalovirus-associated. It was confirmed in vitro that a few of the CMV-associated chains were specific for CMV antigens.

The PCR ran on 60 Vbeta and 13 Jbeta primers. The data were produced by immunoSEQ multiplex PCR, yet TCRdb's version contains in-frame clones alone and is incomplete. This listing includes roughly 46,000 clones. What was sequenced was PBMCs. The TCR comes from a woman in her thirties or forties in good health and CMV-seronegative. The genes are TRBV6-6 and TRBJ1-5; D unclear. The CDR3, as DNA: TGTGCCAGCAGTTACGGGCCAGCTCCCCAGCCCCAGCATTTT. As protein: CASSYGPAPQPQHF.